The sequence of this T cell receptor beta chain was determined in a study of cytomegalovirus exposure and HLA in healthy donors. Use of 60 Vbeta and 13 Jbeta primers characterized the PCR. Method: immunoSEQ multiplex PCR; TCRdb's copy keeps in-frame clones and lacks some. The listing contains 190,000 or so clones. As regards this clone: The antigen remains undetermined.

Whole-study findings and limits: Presence/absence comparisons presumed near-even sequencing depth among donors.

CDR3 length equals 12 residues. CDR1 is SGHDT, CDR2 YYEEEE, per germline. V lost 4 bases and J lost 4, with 5 bases in between. The TCR originated in a boy aged 5-17 years in good health and CMV-seronegative. This chain connects TRBV5-6 to TRBJ2-2; the D is unclear. The sequencing sample was made of PBMCs. Here the CDR3 reads CASSPRTGELFF. The CDR3 bases are TGTGCCAGCAGCCCCCGCACCGGGGAGCTGTTTTTT.